The 31 T cell receptor beta chains reported below all come from one sample, sequenced in a study of shared clonotypes between healthy human individuals. Produced via immunoSEQ multiplex PCR; TCRdb's table is partial and in-frame only. The top ten hold 0.39% of the sample, which has 2 million to 2.5 million clones, 85% to 95% seen once. The specimen sequenced was naive CD4+ T cells from PBMCs. Subset defined: CD45RA+ positively selected. These receptor sequences come from a man aged 18 to 29 in good health. Some clones in this sample may be carry-over from other donors' samples.

This clone is a singleton in its sample. The chain is built from TRBV27 and TRBJ1-1; unclear D gene. Per germline, CDR1 MNHEY and CDR2 SMNVEV (reference sequence). This CDR3 has 14 amino acids. Trimming took 4 bases from V and 4 from J, leaving 13 bases between them. CDR3 DNA: TGTGCCAGCAGTTCACTTTTGTCGCGCACTGAAGCTTTCTTT. It encodes CASSSLLSRTEAFF.

V is TRBV6-6 and J is TRBJ2-1, with D possibly being TRBD2 (5 bases). This CDR3 contains 13 residues. V shed 6 bases and J shed 10 bases, with 16 bases lying between them. Per germline, CDR1 MNHNY and CDR2 SVGAGI (reference sequence). The CDR3 spells CASSFTTSHEQFF. The CDR3 DNA is TGTGCCAGCAGCTTCACTACTAGTCACGAGCAGTTCTTC.

This chain links TRBV9 with TRBJ1-1, with D tentatively TRBD1 (6 bases). The CDR3 is 14 residues long. Germline V gene data show CDR1 as SGDLS and CDR2 as YYNGEE. Trimming left V 0 bases short and J 4 bases short, with 10 bases between. CDR3 region: CASSVAGESTEAFF. The CDR3 coding sequence is TGTGCCAGCAGCGTAGCAGGGGAGAGCACTGAAGCTTTCTTT.

On this clone: This same CDR3 is encoded by further DNA sequences in the sample. As DNA, the CDR3 is TGTGCCAGCAGTCTCGACAGGGGATCCTACAATGAGCAGTTCTTC. Protein: CASSLDRGSYNEQFF. The chain couples TRBV27 to TRBJ2-1; the match to TRBD1 covers 8 bases. V trimming: 5 bases; J trimming: 1 base; junction bases outside the gene matches: 4. The CDR3 extends over 15 amino acids. In germline, CDR1 is MNHEY, CDR2 SMNVEV (reference sequence).

The chain links TRBV1 to TRBJ2-1; the D call of TRBD2 is as the table states it, not checked on the DNA. TRBV1 is termed a pseudogene. The CDR3 is 14 residues long. CDR3 nucleotide sequence: TGCACCAGCAGCCAAGAAGGTAGCTGCGATGAGCAGTTCTTC. Translated, it gives CTSSQEGSCDEQFF.

V usage is TRBV28 and J usage is TRBJ2-3; unclear D gene. Trimming took off 8 bases at V and 5 bases at J, with 14 bases between the two ends. The length of the CDR3 is 13 residues. The germline gives CDR1 MDHEN, CDR2 SYDVKM. CDR3 sequence: CASRRTVIDTQYF. The CDR3, as DNA: TGTGCCAGCCGACGGACGGTCATAGATACGCAGTATTTT.

The chain has TRBV21-1 and TRBJ2-3. TRBV21-1 is termed a pseudogene. The CDR3 runs to 18 residues. CDR3 coding DNA: TGTGCCAGCAGCAAGGACTCAGGCCTACAGGTAGAGTCAGATACGCAGTATTTT. Its translation: CASSKDSGLQVESDTQYF.

V usage is TRBV6-6 and J usage is TRBJ2-7, with D possibly being TRBD2 (5 bases). Per germline, CDR1 MNHNY and CDR2 SVGAGI (reference sequence). Trimming cost V 7 bases and J 5 bases, with 24 bases left between them. The CDR3 runs to 16 residues. The DNA of the CDR3 is TGTGCCAGCAAACCACCTCCCGGGATCGGGCGTGACGAGCAGTACTTC. Its protein is CASKPPPGIGRDEQYF.

The chain carries TRBV6-5 and TRBJ1-1, with 10 bases that match TRBD1. V dropped 7 bases and J dropped 4; count of bases not matched to a gene: 6. The CDR3 length is 14 residues. Germline-derived CDR1 and CDR2 are MNHEY and SVGAGI. DNA for the CDR3: TGTGCCAGCAACCGGGACAGGGGAATCACTGAAGCTTTCTTT. As protein: CASNRDRGITEAFF.

This clone was detected once. The V call is TRBV6-1, the J call TRBJ2-1; D is undetermined. In germline, CDR1 is MNHNS, CDR2 SASEGT. Trimming shortened V by 0 bases and J by 0 bases, and 9 bases separated the two germline ends. The CDR3 spans 16 residues. The CDR3 coding sequence is TGTGCCAGCAGTGAAGCCGCACGAGGCTCCTACAATGAGCAGTTCTTC. Translating it yields CASSEAARGSYNEQFF.

The V and J genes are TRBV28 and TRBJ1-1; 9 nucleotides match TRBD1. V was clipped by 1 base and J by 4 bases; unmatched bases: 4. The CDR3 is 15 residues long. CDR1 and CDR2 from the germline V gene are MDHEN and SYDVKM. The CDR3 loop is CASSLSDRGVTEAFF. CDR3 nucleotide sequence: TGTGCCAGCAGTTTATCGGACAGGGGAGTCACTGAAGCTTTCTTT.

The gene calls are TRBV28 and TRBJ2-4; 10 nucleotides match TRBD2. This CDR3 is 17 amino acids long. The V and J ends lost 7 bases and 3 bases, in that order; junction bases with no gene match: 12. The germline V gene encodes CDR1 MDHEN and CDR2 SYDVKM. The CDR3 DNA follows: TGTGCCAGCAACCTAGCGGGAGTACGGGAAGGCAAAAACATTCAGTACTTC. This encodes CASNLAGVREGKNIQYF.

CDR3 DNA sequence: TGTGCCAGCAGTGTAAATCTAGATACGCAGTATTTT. Translation gives CASSVNLDTQYF. This chain connects TRBV6-1 to TRBJ2-3; D not certain. Germline V gene lookup returns CDR1 MNHNS and CDR2 SASEGT. V was pared by 4 bases and J by 5 bases, with 7 bases between. CDR3 length: 12 residues.

The chain uses TRBV28 and TRBJ1-3; the D is unclear. V was cut by 5 bases and J by 9 bases, with 11 bases left in between. CDR1 and CDR2 from the germline V gene are MDHEN and SYDVKM. This CDR3 spans 12 amino acids. In DNA, the CDR3 is TGTGCCAGCAGTCCTACTTCGCGCACCATATATTTT. Encoded protein: CASSPTSRTIYF.

This sequence joins TRBV7-2 and TRBJ2-3; D is uncertain. With 5 bases removed from V and 4 bases from J, the gap between germline ends came to 10 bases. Germline V gives CDR1 SGHTA, CDR2 FQGNSA. The CDR3 sequence is 13 residues long. The chain's CDR3 is CASSTDLADTQYF. The CDR3 nucleotides read TGTGCCAGCAGCACGGACCTGGCAGATACGCAGTATTTT.

This rearrangement joins TRBV11-3 to TRBJ1-1, with D maybe TRBD1 (6 bases). The CDR3 consists of 14 residues. Trimming stripped 2 bases from V and 3 bases from J, with 10 bases between. Germline CDR1 is SGHNT and CDR2 is YENEEA. The CDR3 region has the DNA TGTGCCAGCAGCTTAACGGGGGCATACACTGAAGCTTTCTTT. Encoded protein: CASSLTGAYTEAFF. Filled out from reference TRBV11-3 and TRBJ1-1, the complete variable domain reads EAGVVQSPRYKIIEKKQPVAFWCNPISGHNTLYWYLQNLGQGPELLIRYENEEAVDDSQLPKDRFSAERLKGVDSTLKIQPAELGDSAVYLCASSLTGAYTEAFFGQGTRLTVV.

CDR3 sequence reads: CASSLGGSRTETQYF. Written as DNA, the CDR3 is TGTGCCAGCAGCTTGGGGGGCAGCCGGACAGAGACCCAGTACTTC. This chain uses TRBV5-4 with TRBJ2-5; perhaps TRBD1 as D (5 bases). This CDR3 has 15 residues. Germline CDR1 and CDR2: SGHNT and YYREEE (reference sequence). Trimming took 0 bases from V and 4 from J, leaving 13 bases between them.

V is TRBV7-6 and J is TRBJ1-2; no reliable D call. This CDR3 spans 13 amino acids. Germline V lookup: CDR1 SGHVS, CDR2 FNYEAQ. Trimming shortened V by 3 bases and J by 8 bases, and 13 bases separated the two germline ends. The CDR3 protein is CASSLALQRGYTF. Written as DNA, the CDR3 is TGTGCCAGCAGCTTGGCATTACAGAGAGGCTACACCTTC.

This chain uses TRBV9 with TRBJ2-3, with 8 bases identical to TRBD2. V lost 4 bases, J lost 4 bases, and 8 bases stayed unmatched. CDR1 is SGDLS, CDR2 YYNGEE, per germline. The CDR3 runs 15 residues. The CDR3 DNA sequence: TGTGCCAGCAGCCCCGACCGACTAGCGCCAGATACGCAGTATTTT. It specifies CASSPDRLAPDTQYF.

The chain recombines TRBV2 with TRBJ1-3; D possibly corresponds to TRBD1 (6 bases). The ends were cut back, 4 bases at V and 6 bases at J, with 13 bases in the middle. Germline CDR1 SNHLY, CDR2 FYNNEI. The CDR3 contains 14 residues. The CDR3 is CASSGSGAENTIYF. CDR3 DNA: TGTGCCAGCAGTGGCTCAGGGGCAGAAAACACCATATATTTT.

For this clone: Other DNA sequences in this sample translate to the same CDR3. The chain combines TRBV2 with TRBJ2-7, with D perhaps matching TRBD1 or TRBD2 (5 bases each). This CDR3 has 13 residues. Trimming pared 6 bases from V and 1 base from J, leaving 10 bases between. The germline V gene has CDR1 SNHLY and CDR2 FYNNEI. The DNA for the CDR3 is TGTGCCAGCAGAGGGGACGGGTCCTACGAGCAGTACTTC. This gives the protein CASRGDGSYEQYF. Based on the CDR3 plus reference TRBV2 and TRBJ2-7, the full variable domain is EPEVTQTPSHQVTQMGQEVILRCVPISNHLYFYWYRQILGQKVEFLVSFYNNEISEKSEIFDDQFSVERPDGSNFTLKIRSTKLEDSAMYFCASRGDGSYEQYFGPGTRLTVT.

DNA for the CDR3: TGTGCCAGCAGTCCGGGACAGATAACGTACGAGCAGTACTTC. The encoded protein is CASSPGQITYEQYF. The V gene is TRBV28, the J gene TRBJ2-7; TRBD1 aligns across 7 bases. The CDR3 runs to 14 residues. The V segment lost 5 bases and the J segment 4 bases; nucleotides outside the gene matches: 8. Germline V gene sequence: CDR1 MDHEN, CDR2 SYDVKM. Combining the CDR3 with reference TRBV28 and TRBJ2-7 gives the whole variable domain DVKVTQSSRYLVKRTGEKVFLECVQDMDHENMFWYRQDPGLGLRLIYFSYDVKMKEKGDIPEGYSVSREKKERFSLILESASTNQTSMYLCASSPGQITYEQYFGPGTRLTVT.

This clone appeared once. Other DNA sequences of this sample code for an identical CDR3. The chain combines TRBV6-5 with TRBJ1-3; D ambiguous. Germline V CDR1 and CDR2: MNHEY, SVGAGI. CDR3 length: 12 amino acids. Between the trimmed V and J ends, which lost 4 bases and 4 bases, there was a span of 5 bases. The CDR3, as DNA: TGTGCCAGCAGTTCCCCCGGAAACACCATATATTTT. Residues: CASSSPGNTIYF.

This clone was observed a single time. Distinct nucleotide sequences in the sample also encode this CDR3. This rearrangement joins TRBV10-3 to TRBJ2-5; TRBD2 agrees at 7 bases. This CDR3 spans 11 amino acids. Germline V gene sequence: CDR1 ENHRY, CDR2 SYGVKD. J gave up 4 bases and V 10 bases, and 3 bases lay outside the gene matches. The CDR3, as DNA: TGTGCCACCGGACTAGGAGAGACCCAGTACTTC. This translates into CATGLGETQYF.

This clone was detected only once. The same CDR3 arises from other DNA sequences in this sample as well. The chain couples TRBV19 to TRBJ1-1; D not resolved. V lost 3 bases to trimming and J lost 0 bases, with 8 bases between them. Germline CDR1 reads LNHDA; CDR2 reads SQIVND (reference sequence). This CDR3 is built from 14 residues. The CDR3 DNA reads as TGTGCCAGTAGTATGGGAAGGGTGAACACTGAAGCTTTCTTT. Protein product: CASSMGRVNTEAFF.

The rearrangement uses TRBV19 and TRBJ1-4; D unclear. The ends were cut back, 5 bases at V and 9 bases at J, with 19 bases in the middle. CDR3 length: 15 amino acids. Germline CDR1 is LNHDA and CDR2 is SQIVND (reference sequence). CDR3 sequence: CASSPNSAGDKKLFF. As DNA, the CDR3 is TGTGCCAGTAGTCCAAACTCAGCCGGGGATAAAAAACTGTTTTTT.

The CDR3 protein is CAIRTGGNTGELFF. The CDR3 DNA follows: TGTGCCATCCGGACAGGGGGGAACACCGGGGAGCTGTTTTTT. The J gene is TRBJ2-2, the V gene TRBV28, with 10 bases lining up with TRBD1. Germline values: CDR1 MDHEN, CDR2 SYDVKM. This CDR3 is 14 amino acids long. The J segment lost 1 base and the V segment lost 10 bases, leaving 3 bases of the junction unmatched.

The chain has TRBV27 and TRBJ1-5, with 8 bases aligning to TRBD1. Trimming removed 3 bases from V and 6 bases from J; junction bases left unmatched: 16. The CDR3 runs to 18 residues. In germline, CDR1 is MNHEY, CDR2 SMNVEV (reference sequence). The CDR3 sequence is CASSFDDRGKGYAQPQHF. CDR3 coding DNA: TGTGCCAGCAGTTTTGATGACAGGGGAAAGGGTTACGCTCAGCCCCAGCATTTT.

This rearrangement joins TRBV5-1 to TRBJ2-3; tentatively, D is TRBD1 (5 bases). The CDR3 runs to 15 residues. Germline V gives CDR1 SGHRS, CDR2 YFSETQ. Deletions cut 0 bases from V and 3 bases from J, with 11 bases between. The DNA of the CDR3 is TGCGCCAGCAGCTTGGGGACACCCGGAACAGATACGCAGTATTTT. Protein sequence: CASSLGTPGTDTQYF. The whole variable domain, remainder taken from reference TRBV5-1 and TRBJ2-3, is KAGVTQTPRYLIKTRGQQVTLSCSPISGHRSVSWYQQTPGQGLQFLFEYFSETQRNKGNFPGRFSGRQFSNSRSEMNVSTLELGDSALYLCASSLGTPGTDTQYFGPGTRLTVL.

The chain uses TRBV11-2 and TRBJ2-7; D not certain. Germline V lookup: CDR1 SGHAT, CDR2 FQNNGV. V was cut by 5 bases and J by 3 bases, with 8 bases left in between. There are 12 residues in the CDR3. CDR3 sequence reads: CASSPTVYEQYF. CDR3 nucleotide sequence: TGTGCCAGCAGCCCGACCGTCTACGAGCAGTACTTC.

This clone was observed a handful of times. The V call is TRBV25-1, the J call TRBJ1-1; D gene uncertain. Germline CDR1 and CDR2: MGHDK and SYGVNS. CDR3 length: 14 amino acids. Trimming shortened V by 2 bases and J by 2 bases, and 9 bases separated the two germline ends. Written as DNA, the CDR3 is TGTGCCAGCAGTGAAAGAAGCGTTAACACTGAAGCTTTCTTT. This translates into CASSERSVNTEAFF.